The sequence of this TCR beta chain was determined in a study of blood T cells in healthy people across ages (dated by TCRdb to about 2015). Study-wide context: In model experiments, roughly one uniquely barcoded TCR beta cDNA molecule per two T cells was captured by template switching. Using deep sequencing normalized with unique cDNA molecular identifiers, the study measured how TCR beta repertoire diversity changes with age. The donors were divided into four age groups: young (average around 17 years), middle-aged (approximately 39), aged (approximately 62) and long-lived (nearly 85). To avoid experimental bias, donors of different ages were spread randomly across the sequencing lanes. Using the same blood draw, the study looked at two additional independent replicas of 1 million unique cDNA reads for two donors, one aged 18 to 30 and the other aged 80 or older.

The paper's findings and limits, for the study overall: Observed TCR beta diversity correlated strongly with the percentage of naive T cells measured by flow cytometry. Estimates of total diversity from one million sequenced T cells were regarded as lower bounds and underestimates. Conclusive comparison of naive and antigen-experienced compartments was prevented by the profiling of bulk unsorted PBMCs. Because the CMV infection status of the donors was unknown, age-related changes in expanded clonotypes may potentially have been confounded. As age increased, observed TCR beta diversity per million T cells dropped in a roughly linear way, and a significant reduction was already evident by age 40. Compared with the aged group, more naive CD4+ T cells, fewer expanded clones and increased TCR diversity were shown by the long-lived group, suggesting age selection.

V is clipped by 6 bases and J by 4 bases, and the sequence between their germline boundaries is 17 bases long. Taken from cysteine to phenylalanine, the CDR3 has 14 residues. This entry keeps only the CDR3 DNA: 42 bases, framed from base 1. As encoded in the germline V gene (reference sequence), CDR1 is DFQATT while CDR2 is SNEGSKA. Preparation of the library involved 5' RACE. The listed sequencing device is Illumina HiSeq 2500. A second roughly 6 to 12 cycle PCR used a sample-barcoded 5' primer and a J-beta primer mix. A unique molecular identifier was introduced onto each TCR beta cDNA molecule by a template-switch 5' adaptor carrying 12 random nucleotides. At least 2.5 million CDR3-containing paired-end reads were obtained from each sample. First-strand cDNA was synthesized from all RNA with the Mint cDNA synthesis kit, primed by a TRBC-specific oligonucleotide. All cDNA was treated with uracil-DNA glycosylase and then went through a first 18-cycle PCR with the universal primers M1SS and BC2_uni_R. The published analysis was carried out like this. For normalization, 1 million high-quality reads were randomly selected from each sample, with every read carrying a distinct molecular identifier. Reads with shared molecular identifiers were discarded instead of being binned into consensus sequences. MiTCR, set to a Q25 quality threshold and the strictest error-elimination algorithm, was used for CDR3 identification, clonotype clustering and error correction. A nonparametric unseen species model with Euler transformation was used to estimate lower-bound total TCR beta diversity. Clones were called with MiXCR by TCRdb after fastp trimmed the public reads at Q25, and only in-frame beta chains were retained. Each CDR3 protein gets just one entry, which takes the most common genes and DNA from the rows behind it. None of the V and J calls come from the authors' own analysis; TCRdb made them. Here the sample has approximately 790,000 distinct CDR3 sequences; approximately 67% occur a single time. The ten largest clones capture 25% to 35% of the sample.

Donors were a few dozen systemically healthy Caucasian individuals from Russia aged roughly 6 to 90 years. Each donor gave ten milliliters of peripheral blood, drawn into EDTA-treated Vacutainer tubes. Ficoll-Paque density-gradient centrifugation was used to isolate PBMCs, with at least 7 million obtained per sample. Trizol reagent was used to extract total RNA from the PBMCs, yielding at least 5 micrograms per sample. The percentages of naive CD45RAhigh/CD27high T cells were determined by flow cytometry on a PBMC aliquot from every donor. As for this clonotype: The antigen it recognizes is unknown. Per-base qualities were not stored, and no clone one base away is much larger.

The sample was blood. This TCR came from a man in his thirties or forties in good health. Here the chain combines TRBV20-1 and TRBJ2-3; TRBD1 is possibly the D segment (7 matching bases). The CDR3 is CSAPQGGSADTQYF. Here is the DNA: TGCAGTGCCCCTCAGGGGGGTAGCGCAGATACGCAGTATTTT.